The clone carrying this T cell receptor beta chain was seen only a few times. Method: immunoSEQ multiplex PCR; TCRdb's copy keeps in-frame clones and lacks some. The data contain about 170,000 clones, around 87% of them seen just once; the ten biggest clones take up just over 2.5%. This sample is drawn from a study of blood T cell repertoires in COVID-19. The CDR3 has 16 residues. Trimming took 0 bases from V and 6 from J; bases not matched to a gene: 11. The germline CDR1 and CDR2 sequences are LGHNA and YNFKEQ. The material sequenced was peripheral blood. The chain uses TRBV4-2 and TRBJ2-7; TRBD2 agrees at 7 bases. The TCR sequence derives from a woman over 75 with COVID-19, enrolled during active disease. Here the CDR3 reads CASSQEPSGRASEQYF. CDR3 coding DNA: TGTGCCAGCAGCCAAGAACCCAGTGGGAGGGCCAGCGAGCAGTACTTC.